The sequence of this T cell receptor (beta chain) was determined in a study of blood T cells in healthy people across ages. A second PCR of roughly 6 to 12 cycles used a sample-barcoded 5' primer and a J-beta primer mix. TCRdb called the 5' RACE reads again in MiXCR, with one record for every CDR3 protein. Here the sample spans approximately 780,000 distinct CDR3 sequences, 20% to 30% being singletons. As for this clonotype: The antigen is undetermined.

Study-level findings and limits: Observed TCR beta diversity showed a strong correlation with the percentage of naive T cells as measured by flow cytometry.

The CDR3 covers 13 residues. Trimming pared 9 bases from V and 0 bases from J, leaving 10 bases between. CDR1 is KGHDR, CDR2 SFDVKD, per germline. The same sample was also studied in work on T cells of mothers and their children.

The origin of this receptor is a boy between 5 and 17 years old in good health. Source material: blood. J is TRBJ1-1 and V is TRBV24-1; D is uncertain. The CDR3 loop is CATAGSMNTEAFF. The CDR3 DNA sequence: TGTGCCACCGCCGGATCCATGAACACTGAAGCTTTCTTT.